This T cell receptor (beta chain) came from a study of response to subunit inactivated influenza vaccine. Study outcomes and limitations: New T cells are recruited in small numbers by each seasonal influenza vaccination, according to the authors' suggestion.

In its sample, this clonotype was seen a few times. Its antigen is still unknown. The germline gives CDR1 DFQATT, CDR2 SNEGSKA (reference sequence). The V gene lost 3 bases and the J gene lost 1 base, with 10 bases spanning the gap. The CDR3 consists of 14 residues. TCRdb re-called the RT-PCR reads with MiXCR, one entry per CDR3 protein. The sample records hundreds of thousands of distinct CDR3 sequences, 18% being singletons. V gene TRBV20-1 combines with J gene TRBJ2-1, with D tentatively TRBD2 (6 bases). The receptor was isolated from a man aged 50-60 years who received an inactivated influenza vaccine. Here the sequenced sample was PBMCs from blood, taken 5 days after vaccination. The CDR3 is CSASAGRSYNEQFF. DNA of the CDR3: TGCAGTGCTAGTGCGGGGCGTTCCTACAATGAGCAGTTCTTC.